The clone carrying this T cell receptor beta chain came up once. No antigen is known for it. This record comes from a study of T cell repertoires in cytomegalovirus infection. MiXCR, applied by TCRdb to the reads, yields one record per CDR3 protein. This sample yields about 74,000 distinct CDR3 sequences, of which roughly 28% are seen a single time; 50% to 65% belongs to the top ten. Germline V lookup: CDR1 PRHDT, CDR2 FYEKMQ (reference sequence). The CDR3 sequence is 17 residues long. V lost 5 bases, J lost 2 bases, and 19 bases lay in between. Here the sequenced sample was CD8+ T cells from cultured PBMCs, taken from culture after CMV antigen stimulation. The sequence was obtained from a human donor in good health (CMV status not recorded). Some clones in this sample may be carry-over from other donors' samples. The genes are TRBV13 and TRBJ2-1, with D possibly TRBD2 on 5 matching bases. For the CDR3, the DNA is TGTGCCAGCAGCCCGGGCCTCGGACTCCACACCTACAATGAGCAGTTCTTC. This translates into CASSPGLGLHTYNEQFF.